The present T cell receptor beta chain was sequenced within a study of spatial heterogeneity in lung cancer. In the study overall: Each time, sequencing found more beta-chain sequences than alpha-chain sequences.

CDR3 length: 15 amino acids. CDR1 is SGDLS and CDR2 is YYNGEE in the germline V gene. Between the trimmed V and J ends, which lost 3 bases and 2 bases, there was a span of 11 bases. TCRdb itself ran the 5' RACE reads through MiXCR, one entry per CDR3 protein. Counted here are 39,000 or so distinct CDR3 sequences, 6.5% to 9.5% occurring once; the ten biggest clones make up about 26%. Time point reported: sample taken at primary tumor resection. Unsorted whole RNA from tumor, nontumor lung or frozen PBMC underwent sequencing. Specimen: PBMCs, collected at surgery. This receptor was identified in a male donor with early-stage non-small cell lung cancer. V and J are TRBV9 and TRBJ2-2, with D uncertain. The CDR3 spells CASSAPIPNTGELFF. In nucleotides, the CDR3 is TGTGCCAGCAGCGCACCCATCCCCAACACCGGGGAGCTGTTTTTT.